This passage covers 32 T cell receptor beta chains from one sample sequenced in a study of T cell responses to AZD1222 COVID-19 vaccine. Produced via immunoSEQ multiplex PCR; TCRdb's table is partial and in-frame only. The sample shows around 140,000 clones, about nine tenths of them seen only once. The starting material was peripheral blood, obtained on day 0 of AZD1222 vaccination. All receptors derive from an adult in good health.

Here the CDR3 reads CASSFGSQPQHF. Here the CDR3 DNA reads TGTGCCAGCAGTTTTGGGAGTCAGCCCCAGCATTTT. The chain couples TRBV6-2 or TRBV6-3 to TRBJ1-5; D gene uncertain. Per germline, CDR1 MNHEY and CDR2 SVGEGT. There are 12 residues in the CDR3. With 4 bases removed from V and 6 bases from J, the gap between germline ends came to 7 bases.

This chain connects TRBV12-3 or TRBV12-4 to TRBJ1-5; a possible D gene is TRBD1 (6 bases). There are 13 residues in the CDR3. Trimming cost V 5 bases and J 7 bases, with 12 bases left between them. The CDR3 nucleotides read TGTGCCAGCAGTGAAACAGGGTCCCAGCCCCAGCATTTT. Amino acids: CASSETGSQPQHF.

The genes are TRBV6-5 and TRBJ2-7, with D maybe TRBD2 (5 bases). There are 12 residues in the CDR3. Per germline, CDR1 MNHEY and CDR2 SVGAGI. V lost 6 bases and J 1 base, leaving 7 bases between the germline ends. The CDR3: CASSRGSYEQYF. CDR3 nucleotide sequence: TGTGCCAGCAGCCGAGGGTCCTACGAGCAGTACTTC.

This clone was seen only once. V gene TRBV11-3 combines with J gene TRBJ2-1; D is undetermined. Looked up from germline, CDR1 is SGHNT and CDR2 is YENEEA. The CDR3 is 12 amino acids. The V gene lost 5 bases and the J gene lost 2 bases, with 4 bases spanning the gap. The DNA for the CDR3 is TGTGCCAGCAGCCGGACCTACAATGAGCAGTTCTTC. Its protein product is CASSRTYNEQFF.

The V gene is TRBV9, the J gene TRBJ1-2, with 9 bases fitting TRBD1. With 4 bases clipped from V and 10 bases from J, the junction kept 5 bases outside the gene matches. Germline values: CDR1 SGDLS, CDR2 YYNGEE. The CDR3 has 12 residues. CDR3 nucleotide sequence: TGTGCCAGCAGCACGGGACAGGGAGCCTACACCTTC. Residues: CASSTGQGAYTF.

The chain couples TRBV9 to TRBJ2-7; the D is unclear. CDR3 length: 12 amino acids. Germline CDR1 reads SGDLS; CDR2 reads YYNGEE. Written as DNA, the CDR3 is TGTGCATCGTCTAATCAGCCGGCCGAGCAGTACTTC. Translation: CASSNQPAEQYF.

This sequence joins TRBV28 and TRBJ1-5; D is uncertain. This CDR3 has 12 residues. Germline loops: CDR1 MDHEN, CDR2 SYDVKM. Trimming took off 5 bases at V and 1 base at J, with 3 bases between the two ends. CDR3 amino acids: CASSRSNQPQHF. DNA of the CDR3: TGTGCCAGCAGTCGAAGCAATCAGCCCCAGCATTTT. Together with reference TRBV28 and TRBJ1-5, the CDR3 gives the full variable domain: DVKVTQSSRYLVKRTGEKVFLECVQDMDHENMFWYRQDPGLGLRLIYFSYDVKMKEKGDIPEGYSVSREKKERFSLILESASTNQTSMYLCASSRSNQPQHFGDGTRLSIL.

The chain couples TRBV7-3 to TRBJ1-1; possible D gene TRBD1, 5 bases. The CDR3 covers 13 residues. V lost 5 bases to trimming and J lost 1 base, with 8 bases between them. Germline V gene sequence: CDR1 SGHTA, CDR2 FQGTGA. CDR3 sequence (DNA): TGTGCCAGCAGCACAGGTCCGAACACTGAAGCTTTCTTT. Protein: CASSTGPNTEAFF.

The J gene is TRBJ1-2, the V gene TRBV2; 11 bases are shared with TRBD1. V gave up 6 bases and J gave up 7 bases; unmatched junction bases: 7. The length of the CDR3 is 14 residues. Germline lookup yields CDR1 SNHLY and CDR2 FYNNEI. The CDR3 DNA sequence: TGTGCCAGCAGACCGGGACAGGGGGTCGGTGGCTACACCTTC. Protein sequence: CASRPGQGVGGYTF.

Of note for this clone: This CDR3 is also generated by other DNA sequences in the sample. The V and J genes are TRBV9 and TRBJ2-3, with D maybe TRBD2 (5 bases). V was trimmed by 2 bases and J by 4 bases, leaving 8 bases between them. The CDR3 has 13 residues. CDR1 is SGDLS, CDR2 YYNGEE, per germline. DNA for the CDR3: TGTGCCAGCAGCGTTGGGAGTCCAGATACGCAGTATTTT. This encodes CASSVGSPDTQYF.

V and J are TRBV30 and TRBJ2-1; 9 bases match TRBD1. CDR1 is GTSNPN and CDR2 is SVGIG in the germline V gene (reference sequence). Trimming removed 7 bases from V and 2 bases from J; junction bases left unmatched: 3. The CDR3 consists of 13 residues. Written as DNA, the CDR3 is TGTGCCTCGGACAGGGGTCCCTACAATGAGCAGTTCTTC. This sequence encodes CASDRGPYNEQFF. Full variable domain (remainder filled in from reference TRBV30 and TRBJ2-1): SQTIHQWPATLVQPVGSPLSLECTVEGTSNPNLYWYRQAAGRGLQLLFYSVGIGQISSEVPQNLSASRPQDRQFILSSKKLLLSDSGFYLCASDRGPYNEQFFGPGTRLTVL.

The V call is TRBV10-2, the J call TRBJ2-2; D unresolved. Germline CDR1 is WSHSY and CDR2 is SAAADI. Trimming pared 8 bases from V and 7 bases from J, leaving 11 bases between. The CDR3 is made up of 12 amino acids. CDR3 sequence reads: CASSQPIGELFF. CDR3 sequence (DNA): TGCGCCAGCTCTCAACCTATCGGGGAGCTGTTTTTT.

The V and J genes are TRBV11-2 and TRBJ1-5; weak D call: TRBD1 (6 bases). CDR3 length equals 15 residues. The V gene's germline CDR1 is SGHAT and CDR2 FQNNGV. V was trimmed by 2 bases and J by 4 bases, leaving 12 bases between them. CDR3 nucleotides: TGTGCCAGCAGCTTACTGGGGGGGCCAAATCAGCCCCAGCATTTT. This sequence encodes CASSLLGGPNQPQHF.

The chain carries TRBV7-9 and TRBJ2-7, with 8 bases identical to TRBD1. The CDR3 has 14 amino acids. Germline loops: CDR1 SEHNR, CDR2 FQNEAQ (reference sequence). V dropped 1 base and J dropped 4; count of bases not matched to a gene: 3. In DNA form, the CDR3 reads TGTGCCAGCAGCTTAGTAGGGACAGGTTACGAGCAGTACTTC. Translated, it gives CASSLVGTGYEQYF.

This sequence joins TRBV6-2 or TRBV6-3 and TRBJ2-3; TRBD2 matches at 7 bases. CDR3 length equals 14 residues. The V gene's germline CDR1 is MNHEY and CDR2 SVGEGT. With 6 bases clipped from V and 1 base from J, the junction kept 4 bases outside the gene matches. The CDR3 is CASSIGGGTDTQYF. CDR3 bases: TGTGCCAGCAGCATTGGGGGGGGCACAGATACGCAGTATTTT.

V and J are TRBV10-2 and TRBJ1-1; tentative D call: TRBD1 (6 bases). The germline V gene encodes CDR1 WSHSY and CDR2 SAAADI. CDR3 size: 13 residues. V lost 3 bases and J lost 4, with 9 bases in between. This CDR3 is CASSEQGGTEAFF. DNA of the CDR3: TGCGCCAGCAGTGAACAGGGCGGCACTGAAGCTTTCTTT.

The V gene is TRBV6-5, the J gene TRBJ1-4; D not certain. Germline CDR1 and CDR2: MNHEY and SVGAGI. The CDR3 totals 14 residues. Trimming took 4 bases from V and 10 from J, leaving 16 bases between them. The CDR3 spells CASSWALGLGKLFF. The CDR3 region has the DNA TGTGCCAGCAGTTGGGCCTTGGGGTTGGGAAAACTGTTTTTT.

The DNA for the CDR3 is TGTGCCAGCAGCTTAGGCGACAGGGTGGCAGATACGCAGTATTTT. This gives the protein CASSLGDRVADTQYF. This chain uses TRBV7-6 with TRBJ2-3, with TRBD1 identical over 7 bases. The CDR3 contains 15 residues. V dropped 1 base and J dropped 4; count of bases not matched to a gene: 5. Germline lookup yields CDR1 SGHVS and CDR2 FNYEAQ.

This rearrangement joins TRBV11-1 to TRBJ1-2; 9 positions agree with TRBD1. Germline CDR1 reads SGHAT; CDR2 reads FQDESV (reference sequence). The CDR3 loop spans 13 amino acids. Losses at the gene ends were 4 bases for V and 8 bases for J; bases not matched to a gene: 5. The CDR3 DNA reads TGTGCCAGCAGCTCACAGGGGGCGCGGGGCTACACCTTC. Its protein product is CASSSQGARGYTF.

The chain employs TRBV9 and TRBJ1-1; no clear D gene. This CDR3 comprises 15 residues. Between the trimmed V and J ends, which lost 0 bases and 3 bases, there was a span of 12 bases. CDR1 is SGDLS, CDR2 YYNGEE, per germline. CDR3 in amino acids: CASSVEGNRDTEAFF. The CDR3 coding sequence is TGTGCCAGCAGCGTAGAGGGAAATAGGGACACTGAAGCTTTCTTT.

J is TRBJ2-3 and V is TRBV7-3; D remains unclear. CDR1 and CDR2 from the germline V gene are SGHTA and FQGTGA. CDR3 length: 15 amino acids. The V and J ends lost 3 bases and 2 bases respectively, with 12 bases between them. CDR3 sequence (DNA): TGTGCCAGCAGCTTGGACGGGCACCCCACAGATACGCAGTATTTT. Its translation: CASSLDGHPTDTQYF.

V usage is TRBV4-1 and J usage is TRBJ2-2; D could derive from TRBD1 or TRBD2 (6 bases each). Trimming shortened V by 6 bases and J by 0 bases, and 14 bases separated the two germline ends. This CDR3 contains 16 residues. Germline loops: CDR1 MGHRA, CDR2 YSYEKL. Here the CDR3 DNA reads TGCGCCAGCAGACTCACGGGGGCCCCGAACACCGGGGAGCTGTTTTTT. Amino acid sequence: CASRLTGAPNTGELFF.

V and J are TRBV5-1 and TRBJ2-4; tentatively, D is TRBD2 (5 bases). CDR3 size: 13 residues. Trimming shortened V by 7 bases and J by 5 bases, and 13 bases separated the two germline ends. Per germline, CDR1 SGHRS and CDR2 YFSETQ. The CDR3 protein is CASSMDWQNIQYF. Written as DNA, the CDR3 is TGCGCCAGCTCGATGGACTGGCAAAACATTCAGTACTTC.

CDR3 nucleotides: TGCGCCAGCAGCCAAATGACAAACACCGGGGAGCTGTTTTTT. This sequence encodes CASSQMTNTGELFF. This chain connects TRBV4-1 to TRBJ2-2, with D uncertain. Deletions cut 2 bases from V and 2 bases from J, with 6 bases between. The germline V gene has CDR1 MGHRA and CDR2 YSYEKL. The CDR3 runs 14 residues.

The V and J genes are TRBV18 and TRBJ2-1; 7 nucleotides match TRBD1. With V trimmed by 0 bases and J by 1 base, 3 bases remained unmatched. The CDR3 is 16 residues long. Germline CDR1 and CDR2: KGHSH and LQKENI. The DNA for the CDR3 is TGTGCCAGCTCACCACCGGGACAGATTTCCTACAATGAGCAGTTCTTC. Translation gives CASSPPGQISYNEQFF.

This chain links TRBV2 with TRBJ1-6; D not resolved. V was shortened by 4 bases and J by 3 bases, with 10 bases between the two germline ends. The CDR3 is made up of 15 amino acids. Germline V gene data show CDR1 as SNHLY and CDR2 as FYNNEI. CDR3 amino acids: CASSAESLYNSPLHF. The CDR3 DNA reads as TGTGCCAGCAGTGCGGAATCACTCTATAATTCACCCCTCCACTTT.

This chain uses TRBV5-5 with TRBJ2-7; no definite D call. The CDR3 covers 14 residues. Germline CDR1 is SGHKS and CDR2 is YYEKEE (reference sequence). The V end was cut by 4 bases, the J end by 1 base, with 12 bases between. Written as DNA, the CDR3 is TGTGCCAGCAGCCCTGAGTGGGGTTCCTACGAGCAGTACTTC. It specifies CASSPEWGSYEQYF. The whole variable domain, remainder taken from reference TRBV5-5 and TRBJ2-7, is DAGVTQSPTHLIKTRGQQVTLRCSPISGHKSVSWYQQVLGQGPQFIFQYYEKEERGRGNFPDRFSARQFPNYSSELNVNALLLGDSALYLCASSPEWGSYEQYFGPGTRLTVT.

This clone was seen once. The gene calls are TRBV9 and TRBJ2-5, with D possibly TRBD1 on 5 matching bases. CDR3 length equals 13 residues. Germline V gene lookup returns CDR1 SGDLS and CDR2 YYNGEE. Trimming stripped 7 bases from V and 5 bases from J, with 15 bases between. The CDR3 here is CASSGPPTETQYF. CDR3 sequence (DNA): TGTGCCAGCTCAGGGCCACCCACGGAGACCCAGTACTTC.

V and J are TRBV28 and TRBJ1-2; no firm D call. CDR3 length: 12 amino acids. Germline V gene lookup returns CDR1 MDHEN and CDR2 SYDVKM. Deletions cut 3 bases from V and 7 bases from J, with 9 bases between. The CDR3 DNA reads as TGTGCCAGCAGTTTGCCGGGGTCTGGCTACACCTTC. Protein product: CASSLPGSGYTF.

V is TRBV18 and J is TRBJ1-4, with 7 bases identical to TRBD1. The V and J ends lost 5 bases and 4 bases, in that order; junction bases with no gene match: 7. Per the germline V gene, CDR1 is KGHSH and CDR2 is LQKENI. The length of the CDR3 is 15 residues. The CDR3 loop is CASSASTGINEKLFF. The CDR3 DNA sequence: TGTGCCAGCTCAGCCTCGACAGGGATTAATGAAAAACTGTTTTTT.

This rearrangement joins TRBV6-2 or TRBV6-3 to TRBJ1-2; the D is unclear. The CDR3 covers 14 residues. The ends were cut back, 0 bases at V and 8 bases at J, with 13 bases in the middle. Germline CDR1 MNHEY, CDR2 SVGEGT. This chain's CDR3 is CASSYSPGREGYTF. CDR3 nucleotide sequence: TGTGCCAGCAGTTACTCTCCGGGTCGAGAGGGCTACACCTTC.

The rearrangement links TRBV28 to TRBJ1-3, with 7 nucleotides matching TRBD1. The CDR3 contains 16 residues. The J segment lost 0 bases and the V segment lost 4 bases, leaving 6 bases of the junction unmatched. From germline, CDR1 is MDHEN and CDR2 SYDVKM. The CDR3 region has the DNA TGTGCCAGCAGTTCTCCGGGACAGCACTCTGGAAACACCATATATTTT. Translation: CASSSPGQHSGNTIYF.